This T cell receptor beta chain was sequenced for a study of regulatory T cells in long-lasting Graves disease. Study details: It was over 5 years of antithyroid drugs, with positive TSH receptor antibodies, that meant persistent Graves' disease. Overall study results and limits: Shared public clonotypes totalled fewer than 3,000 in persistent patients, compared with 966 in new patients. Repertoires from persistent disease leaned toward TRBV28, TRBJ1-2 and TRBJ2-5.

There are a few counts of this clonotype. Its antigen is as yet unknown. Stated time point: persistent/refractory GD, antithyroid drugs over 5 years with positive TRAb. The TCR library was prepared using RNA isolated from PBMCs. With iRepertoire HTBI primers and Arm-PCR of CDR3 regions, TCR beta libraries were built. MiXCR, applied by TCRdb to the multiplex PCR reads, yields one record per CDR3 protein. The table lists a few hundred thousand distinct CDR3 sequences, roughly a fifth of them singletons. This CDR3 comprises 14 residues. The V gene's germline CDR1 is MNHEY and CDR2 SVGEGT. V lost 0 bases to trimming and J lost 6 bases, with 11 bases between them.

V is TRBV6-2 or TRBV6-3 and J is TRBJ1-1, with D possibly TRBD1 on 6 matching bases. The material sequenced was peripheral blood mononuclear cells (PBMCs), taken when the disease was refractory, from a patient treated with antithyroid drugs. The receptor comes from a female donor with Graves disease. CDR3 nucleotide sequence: TGTGCCAGCAGTTACTCGGGACAAGGTTCTGAAGCTTTCTTT. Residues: CASSYSGQGSEAFF.